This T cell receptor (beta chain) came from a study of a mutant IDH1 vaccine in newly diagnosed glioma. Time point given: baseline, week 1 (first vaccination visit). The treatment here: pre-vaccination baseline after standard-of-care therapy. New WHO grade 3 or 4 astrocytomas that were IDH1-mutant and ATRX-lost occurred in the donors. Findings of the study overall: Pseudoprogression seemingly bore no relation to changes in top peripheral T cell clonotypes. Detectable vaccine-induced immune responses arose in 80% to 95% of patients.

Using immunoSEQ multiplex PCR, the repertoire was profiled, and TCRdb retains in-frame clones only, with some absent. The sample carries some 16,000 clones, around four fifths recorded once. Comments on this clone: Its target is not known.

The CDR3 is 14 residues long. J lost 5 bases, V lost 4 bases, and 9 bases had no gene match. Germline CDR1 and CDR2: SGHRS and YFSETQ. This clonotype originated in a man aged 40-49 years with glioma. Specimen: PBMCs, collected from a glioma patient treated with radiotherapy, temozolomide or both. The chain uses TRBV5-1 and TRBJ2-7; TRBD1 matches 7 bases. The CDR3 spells CASSGDSGAHEQYF. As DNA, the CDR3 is TGCGCCAGCAGCGGGGACAGCGGAGCCCACGAGCAGTACTTC.